These 32 T cell receptor beta chains were sequenced from one sample in a study of cytomegalovirus exposure and HLA in healthy donors. Sequencing used immunoSEQ multiplex PCR; TCRdb keeps in-frame clones, though not all of them. The sample lists over 150,000 clones; 95% to 96% were seen once. What was sequenced was PBMCs. The receptors shown here come from a woman in her late teens or twenties in good health and CMV-seronegative.

This sequence joins TRBV30 and TRBJ2-4; 7 nucleotides match TRBD2. The V gene's germline CDR1 is GTSNPN and CDR2 SVGIG (reference sequence). The junction had 3 bases not matched to a gene; V was cut back by 0 bases and J by 7 bases. The CDR3 runs 13 residues. CDR3 bases: TGTGCCTGGAGTGTTGGGGGGGGGAACATTCAGTACTTC. This codes for CAWSVGGGNIQYF.

This chain connects TRBV11-2 to TRBJ2-7; 7 bases are shared with TRBD2. J lost 13 bases, V lost 5 bases, and 17 bases had no gene match. Germline V gene sequence: CDR1 SGHAT, CDR2 FQNNGV. This CDR3 comprises 14 residues. The CDR3 DNA sequence: TGTGCCAGCAGCCCCCATTGGGTAGCGGGCGAGTTTTACTTC. Translating it yields CASSPHWVAGEFYF.

This rearrangement joins TRBV6-6 to TRBJ1-5, with TRBD1 matching 9 bases. The CDR3 extends over 15 amino acids. Germline V gene data show CDR1 as MNHNY and CDR2 as SVGAGI (reference sequence). After removal of 2 bases from V and 7 bases from J, the junction contained 6 bases not matched to a gene. This CDR3 reads CASSYQDRGGQPQHF. The CDR3, as DNA: TGTGCCAGCAGTTACCAGGACAGGGGTGGGCAGCCCCAGCATTTT.

This rearrangement joins TRBV7-3 to TRBJ2-1; 8 nucleotides align to TRBD1. Germline CDR1 SGHTA, CDR2 FQGTGA. The CDR3 length is 15 residues. V shed 5 bases and J 3 bases; nucleotides not matched to a gene: 6. The CDR3 reads CASSVTGGLYNEQFF. In DNA, the CDR3 is TGTGCCAGCAGCGTTACAGGGGGACTCTACAATGAGCAGTTCTTC.

The chain links TRBV5-8 to TRBJ1-5; D gene ambiguous. Germline V gene data show CDR1 as SGHTS and CDR2 as YDEGEE. Trimming took off 0 bases at V and 7 bases at J, with 14 bases between the two ends. There are 15 residues in the CDR3. CDR3 in DNA: TGTGCCAGCAGCTTGGGAATGGCGTCGGGGCAGCCCCAGCATTTT. Residues: CASSLGMASGQPQHF.

This sequence joins TRBV7-9 and TRBJ1-1; no firm D call. The CDR3 extends over 13 amino acids. Trimming removed 5 bases at V and 5 bases at J, with 12 bases between. Looked up from germline, CDR1 is SEHNR and CDR2 is FQNEAQ (reference sequence). The CDR3 bases are TGTGCCAGCAGCCTCCTTACCGAGACTGAAGCTTTCTTT. This codes for CASSLLTETEAFF. The full variable domain, its missing parts supplied by reference TRBV7-9 and TRBJ1-1, is DTGVSQNPRHKITKRGQNVTFRCDPISEHNRLYWYRQTLGQGPEFLTYFQNEAQLEKSRLLSDRFSAERPKGSFSTLEIQRTEQGDSAMYLCASSLLTETEAFFGQGTRLTVV.

A single count supports this clone. The V call is TRBV13, the J call TRBJ1-1, with 8 bases fitting TRBD1. This CDR3 contains 16 residues. CDR1 PRHDT and CDR2 FYEKMQ come from the germline V gene (reference sequence). Trimming took 10 bases from V and 4 from J; bases not matched to a gene: 17. The CDR3 region is CANGVGRFTGGTEAFF. The CDR3 region has the DNA TGTGCCAACGGGGTCGGAAGATTCACAGGGGGCACTGAAGCTTTCTTT.

This chain links TRBV5-4 with TRBJ2-3; 12 bases align to TRBD1. The CDR3 totals 16 residues. Germline V gene sequence: CDR1 SGHNT, CDR2 YYREEE (reference sequence). The junction had 5 bases not matched to a gene; V was cut back by 4 bases and J by 2 bases. This CDR3 reads CASSPGTGGATDTQYF. The DNA of the CDR3 is TGTGCCAGCAGCCCGGGGACAGGGGGCGCCACAGATACGCAGTATTTT. Looking up the rest from reference TRBV5-4 and TRBJ2-3 gives the full variable domain: ETGVTQSPTHLIKTRGQQVTLRCSSQSGHNTVSWYQQALGQGPQFIFQYYREEENGRGNFPPRFSGLQFPNYSSELNVNALELDDSALYLCASSPGTGGATDTQYFGPGTRLTVL.

The chain joins TRBV5-1 to TRBJ2-5; tentatively, D is TRBD2 (6 bases). Germline V gene data show CDR1 as SGHRS and CDR2 as YFSETQ. The CDR3 loop spans 16 amino acids. Trimming stripped 1 base from V and 0 bases from J, with 13 bases between. In nucleotides, the CDR3 is TGCGCCAGCAGCTTGTTACGTGGCGGGGACCAAGAGACCCAGTACTTC. Amino acid sequence: CASSLLRGGDQETQYF.

The chain employs TRBV20-1 and TRBJ1-2, with a weak D call TRBD1 (5 bases). The CDR3 contains 11 residues. CDR1 is DFQATT, CDR2 SNEGSKA, per germline (reference sequence). Trimming stripped 6 bases from V and 4 bases from J, with 9 bases between. The CDR3, as DNA: TGCAGTGCCGACAGCTTCTATGGCTACACCTTC. This sequence encodes CSADSFYGYTF.

This clone was found once. The chain couples TRBV6-1 to TRBJ1-1, with D hard to call. CDR1 is MNHNS, CDR2 SASEGT, per germline. CDR3 size: 12 residues. The V end was cut by 7 bases, the J end by 5 bases, with 11 bases between. DNA for the CDR3: TGTGCCAGCATTTCGACACTTACTGAAGCTTTCTTT. Translated, it gives CASISTLTEAFF.

This chain connects TRBV5-1 to TRBJ2-7, with 11 bases aligning to TRBD2. Germline assignment: CDR1 SGHRS and CDR2 YFSETQ. The CDR3 has 15 residues. The V gene end was trimmed by 0 bases and the J gene end by 2 bases; junction bases not matched to a gene: 1. The CDR3 sequence is CASSLASGRTYEQYF. The CDR3 DNA reads TGCGCCAGCAGCTTGGCTAGCGGGAGGACCTACGAGCAGTACTTC.

On this clone: An end of the junction differs from the germline gene, which may be a read error. V gene TRBV7-9 combines with J gene TRBJ2-7; 9 bases are shared with TRBD1. Looked up from germline, CDR1 is SEHNR and CDR2 is FQNEAQ (reference sequence). The CDR3 is 16 amino acids. As DNA, the CDR3 is TGTGCCAGCACCTTAGCATCCGGGACAGGGAACTACGAGCAGTACTTC. This codes for CASTLASGTGNYEQYF. The complete variable domain, with remaining parts taken from reference TRBV7-9 and TRBJ2-7, reads DTGVSQNPRHKITKRGQNVTFRCDPISEHNRLYWYRQTLGQGPEFLTYFQNEAQLEKSRLLSDRFSAERPKGSFSTLEIQRTEQGDSAMYLCASTLASGTGNYEQYFGPGTRLTVT.

The chain carries TRBV4-3 and TRBJ2-3; TRBD2 matches 13 bases. Unmatched junction bases numbered 4, after V lost 0 bases and J lost 1 base. The CDR3 loop spans 18 amino acids. CDR1 is LGHNA, CDR2 YSLEER, per germline. The CDR3 DNA is TGCGCCAGCAGCCAAGATTATGGGACTAGCGGGGGCACAGATACGCAGTATTTT. It translates to CASSQDYGTSGGTDTQYF.

The chain has TRBV2 and TRBJ2-7, with 10 positions matching TRBD2. V lost 3 bases, J lost 1 base, and 3 bases stayed unmatched. CDR3 length: 15 amino acids. Germline assignment: CDR1 SNHLY and CDR2 FYNNEI. CDR3: CASSEVLAGSYEQYF. The CDR3 DNA is TGTGCCAGCAGTGAGGTACTAGCGGGATCCTACGAGCAGTACTTC.

The V call is TRBV7-2, the J call TRBJ2-1; 7 nucleotides align to TRBD1. Per germline, CDR1 SGHTA and CDR2 FQGNSA. CDR3 length: 13 amino acids. V lost 6 bases to trimming and J lost 5 bases; unmatched junction nucleotides: 4. In nucleotides, the CDR3 is TGTGCCAGCAGGCAGGGGGTTCACAATGAGCAGTTCTTC. It specifies CASRQGVHNEQFF. Variable domain in full (rest from reference TRBV7-2 and TRBJ2-1): GAGVSQSPSNKVTEKGKDVELRCDPISGHTALYWYRQSLGQGLEFLIYFQGNSAPDKSGLPSDRFSAERTGGSVSTLTIQRTQQEDSAVYLCASRQGVHNEQFFGPGTRLTVL.

The J gene is TRBJ2-7, the V gene TRBV6-5, with a possible D match to TRBD2 (6 bases). The CDR3 contains 15 residues. The V gene's germline CDR1 is MNHEY and CDR2 SVGAGI. Trimming took 0 bases from V and 0 from J, leaving 9 bases between them. The CDR3 DNA follows: TGTGCCAGCAGTTACTCGTCCGGGAGCTCCTACGAGCAGTACTTC. Protein sequence: CASSYSSGSSYEQYF.

The chain links TRBV15 to TRBJ2-2, with 10 bases that match TRBD2. Germline-derived CDR1 and CDR2 are LNHNV and YYDKDF (reference sequence). V gave up 3 bases and J gave up 6 bases; unmatched junction bases: 4. The CDR3 covers 15 residues. DNA for the CDR3: TGTGCCACCAGCAGCCTAGCGGGGGTTGCCGGGGAGCTGTTTTTT. This gives the protein CATSSLAGVAGELFF.

The CDR3 region is CASSQALRPTYGYTF. CDR3 coding DNA: TGCGCCAGCAGCCAGGCTCTTCGCCCCACCTATGGCTACACCTTC. The chain joins TRBV4-1 to TRBJ1-2; D remains unclear. The germline V and J ends were trimmed by 3 bases and 4 bases, with 15 bases remaining between them. CDR1 is MGHRA and CDR2 is YSYEKL in the germline V gene. CDR3 size: 15 residues.

The chain couples TRBV5-4 to TRBJ2-1, with 10 nucleotides matching TRBD2. The V segment lost 1 base and the J segment 7 bases; nucleotides outside the gene matches: 8. This CDR3 is 16 amino acids long. Per germline, CDR1 SGHNT and CDR2 YYREEE (reference sequence). CDR3 sequence reads: CASSLPPAGGHNEQFF. CDR3 coding DNA: TGTGCCAGCAGCTTGCCCCCAGCGGGGGGGCATAATGAGCAGTTCTTC.

The chain carries TRBV10-3 and TRBJ2-5; 10 positions agree with TRBD1. V dropped 6 bases and J dropped 1; count of bases not matched to a gene: 5. The V gene's germline CDR1 is ENHRY and CDR2 SYGVKD. The CDR3 is made up of 15 amino acids. The CDR3 spells CAISSGQGIQETQYF. CDR3 coding DNA: TGTGCCATCAGCTCGGGACAGGGGATCCAAGAGACCCAGTACTTC.

The rearrangement uses TRBV19 and TRBJ1-2, with D tentatively TRBD1 (5 bases). The V gene's germline CDR1 is LNHDA and CDR2 SQIVND (reference sequence). The V and J ends lost 9 bases and 7 bases respectively, with 15 bases between them. The CDR3 is made up of 12 amino acids. CDR3 in amino acids: CASWDYESGYTF. DNA of the CDR3: TGTGCCAGCTGGGACTACGAGAGTGGCTACACCTTC.

The V call is TRBV27, the J call TRBJ2-3; D is perhaps TRBD2 (5 bases). Trimming pared 6 bases from V and 2 bases from J, leaving 18 bases between. Germline-derived CDR1 and CDR2 are MNHEY and SMNVEV (reference sequence). CDR3 length equals 16 residues. CDR3 amino acids: CASSPLPGGYTDTQYF. The CDR3 region has the DNA TGTGCCAGCAGCCCCCTTCCTGGCGGGTACACAGATACGCAGTATTTT.

The rearrangement joins TRBV4-3 to TRBJ2-1; possibly TRBD2 for D (6 bases). With 7 bases removed from V and 1 base from J, the gap between germline ends came to 11 bases. The length of the CDR3 is 14 residues. CDR1 is LGHNA, CDR2 YSLEER, per germline. CDR3 sequence: CASKRGASYNEQFF. The CDR3 bases are TGCGCCAGCAAACGCGGGGCATCCTACAATGAGCAGTTCTTC.

The rearrangement uses TRBV7-8 and TRBJ2-5; D is possibly TRBD2 (6 bases). Between the trimmed V and J ends, which lost 5 bases and 1 base, there was a span of 11 bases. The CDR3 is 14 amino acids. Germline-derived CDR1 and CDR2 are SGHVS and FQNEAQ. CDR3 in DNA: TGTGCCAGCAGCGAATGGGACTTCCAAGAGACCCAGTACTTC. Its protein is CASSEWDFQETQYF.

The gene calls are TRBV27 and TRBJ2-1, with 8 bases aligning to TRBD1. Germline V gene lookup returns CDR1 MNHEY and CDR2 SMNVEV (reference sequence). The CDR3 totals 15 residues. V dropped 1 base and J dropped 7; count of bases not matched to a gene: 6. CDR3 sequence reads: CASSLWSGGTNEQFF. DNA of the CDR3: TGTGCCAGCAGTTTATGGTCAGGGGGCACGAATGAGCAGTTCTTC.

The chain employs TRBV7-9 and TRBJ2-7; 7 positions agree with TRBD1. The trim removed 5 bases at V and 4 bases at J, leaving 11 bases unmatched. The CDR3 totals 15 residues. Per the germline V gene, CDR1 is SEHNR and CDR2 is FQNEAQ (reference sequence). CDR3 sequence reads: CASSPNRDRAYEQYF. The CDR3 nucleotides read TGTGCCAGCAGCCCAAACCGGGACAGAGCTTACGAGCAGTACTTC.

The chain joins TRBV18 to TRBJ2-1, with TRBD1 matching 7 bases. J lost 0 bases, V lost 3 bases, and 2 bases had no gene match. The CDR3 covers 15 residues. Per the germline V gene, CDR1 is KGHSH and CDR2 is LQKENI. The CDR3 nucleotides read TGTGCCAGCTCACCCAGGGGGAGCTCCTACAATGAGCAGTTCTTC. As protein: CASSPRGSSYNEQFF. The whole variable domain, filled in from reference TRBV18 and TRBJ2-1, reads NAGVMQNPRHLVRRRGQEARLRCSPMKGHSHVYWYRQLPEEGLKFMVYLQKENIIDESGMPKERFSAEFPKEGPSILRIQQVVRGDSAAYFCASSPRGSSYNEQFFGPGTRLTVL.

V usage is TRBV7-2 and J usage is TRBJ2-6; D remains unclear. The CDR3 covers 17 residues. V gave up 2 bases and J gave up 0 bases, with 11 bases separating them. CDR1 and CDR2 from the germline V gene are SGHTA and FQGNSA. CDR3 bases: TGTGCCAGCAGCTTATATCCAGGTACCTCTGGGGCCAACGTCCTGACTTTC. It codes for CASSLYPGTSGANVLTF. Together with reference TRBV7-2 and TRBJ2-6, the CDR3 gives the full variable domain: GAGVSQSPSNKVTEKGKDVELRCDPISGHTALYWYRQSLGQGLEFLIYFQGNSAPDKSGLPSDRFSAERTGGSVSTLTIQRTQQEDSAVYLCASSLYPGTSGANVLTFGAGSRLTVL.

The chain is built from TRBV6-5 and TRBJ1-2, with 12 bases that match TRBD1. The length of the CDR3 is 16 residues. With 2 bases clipped from V and 8 bases from J, the junction kept 9 bases outside the gene matches. Germline CDR1 MNHEY, CDR2 SVGAGI. The CDR3, as DNA: TGTGCCAGCAGTTACCCTGGGACAGGGGGCGCCTACGGCTACACCTTC. Translation: CASSYPGTGGAYGYTF.

This clone has just one count. The V gene is TRBV7-9, the J gene TRBJ2-3; D may be TRBD2 (7 bases). There are 15 residues in the CDR3. The germline CDR1 and CDR2 sequences are SEHNR and FQNEAQ (reference sequence). Trimming removed 5 bases from V and 6 bases from J, with 18 bases in between. The CDR3 DNA is TGTGCCAGCAGCCCGCGGGGGACACCTCGGGATACGCAGTATTTT. This translates into CASSPRGTPRDTQYF.

The chain is built from TRBV7-2 and TRBJ1-5; D possibly corresponds to TRBD1 (6 bases). The V end was cut by 5 bases, the J end by 7 bases, with 15 bases between. This CDR3 spans 14 amino acids. CDR1 SGHTA and CDR2 FQGNSA come from the germline V gene. CDR3 DNA: TGTGCCAGCAGCCAGGGGAGGGGGGAACAGCCCCAGCATTTT. It translates to CASSQGRGEQPQHF.